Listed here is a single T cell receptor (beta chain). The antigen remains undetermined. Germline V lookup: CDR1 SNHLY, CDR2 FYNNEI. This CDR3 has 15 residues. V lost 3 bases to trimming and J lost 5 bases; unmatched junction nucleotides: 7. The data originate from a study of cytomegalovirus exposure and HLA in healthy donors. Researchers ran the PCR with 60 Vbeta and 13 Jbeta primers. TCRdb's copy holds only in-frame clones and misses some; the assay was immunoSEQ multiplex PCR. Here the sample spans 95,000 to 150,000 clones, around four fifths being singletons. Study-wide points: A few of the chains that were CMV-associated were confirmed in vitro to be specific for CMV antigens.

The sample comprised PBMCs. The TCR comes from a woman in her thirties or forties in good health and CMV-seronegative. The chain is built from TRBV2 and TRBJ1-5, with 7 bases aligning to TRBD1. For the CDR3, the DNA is TGTGCCAGCAGTGACCGGACAGGCCGGGATCAGCCCCAGCATTTT. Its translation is CASSDRTGRDQPQHF.